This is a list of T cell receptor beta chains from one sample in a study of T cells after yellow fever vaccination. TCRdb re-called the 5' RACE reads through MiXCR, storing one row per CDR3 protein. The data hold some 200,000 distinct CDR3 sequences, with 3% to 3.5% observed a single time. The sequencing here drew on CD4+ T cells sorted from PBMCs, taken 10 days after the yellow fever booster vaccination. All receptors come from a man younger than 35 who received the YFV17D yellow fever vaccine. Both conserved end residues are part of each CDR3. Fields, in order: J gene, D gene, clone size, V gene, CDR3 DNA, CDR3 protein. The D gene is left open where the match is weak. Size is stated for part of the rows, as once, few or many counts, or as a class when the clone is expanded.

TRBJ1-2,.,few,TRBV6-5,TGTGCCAGCAGACAACCCGCCTACTATGGCTACACCTTC,CASRQPAYYGYTF
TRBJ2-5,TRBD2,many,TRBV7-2,TGTGCCAGCTCACCGCGGGGGCAAGAGACCCAGTACTTC,CASSPRGQETQYF
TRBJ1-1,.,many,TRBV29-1,TGCAGCGTTGAGTTACAGGGCGGAGTCGCTTTCTTT,CSVELQGGVAFF
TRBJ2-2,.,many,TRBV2,TGTGCCAGCAGTGCAGACACCGGGGAGCTGTTTTTT,CASSADTGELFF
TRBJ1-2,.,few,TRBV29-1,TGCAGCGTTGAAGTTGGGCAGTACGATGGCTACACCTTC,CSVEVGQYDGYTF
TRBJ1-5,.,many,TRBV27,TGTGCCAGCAGAGATACAGGGAAACAGCCCCAGCATTTT,CASRDTGKQPQHF
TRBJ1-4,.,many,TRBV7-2,TGTGCCAGCAGCTTAGCTTCTAATGAAAAACTGTTTTTT,CASSLASNEKLFF
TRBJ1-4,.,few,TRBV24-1,TGTGCCACCAGTGATACGGGACTCTTACATGAAAAACTGTTTTTT,CATSDTGLLHEKLFF
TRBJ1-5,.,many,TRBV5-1,TGCGCCAGCAGCTTCGGAGACAGACCTCATCAGCCCCAGCATTTT,CASSFGDRPHQPQHF
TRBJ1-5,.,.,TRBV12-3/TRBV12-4,TGTGCCAGTGGACGGGAAGGGCAGCCCCAGCATTTT,CASGREGQPQHF
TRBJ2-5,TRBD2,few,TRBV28,TGTGCCAGCAACCTAGCGGGACACCAAGAGACCCAGTACTTC,CASNLAGHQETQYF
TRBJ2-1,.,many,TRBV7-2,TGTGCCAGCAGCTTAGTAGGGGCAGCTACCTACAATGAGCAGTTCTTC,CASSLVGAATYNEQFF
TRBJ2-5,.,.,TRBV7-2,TGTGCCAGCAGCCTCAGCGGGCGGCAGACCCAGTACTTC,CASSLSGRQTQYF
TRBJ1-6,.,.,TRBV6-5,TGTGCCAGCAGGCCCGGGATCAATTCACCCCTCCACTTT,CASRPGINSPLHF
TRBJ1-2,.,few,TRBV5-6,TGTGCCAGCAGCTTTTGGGGTCTTTCAGCTAACTATGGCTACACCTTC,CASSFWGLSANYGYTF
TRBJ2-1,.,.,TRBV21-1,TGTGCCAGCAGCAAAGGTACTAGGGGGCGCGGGTCCTACAATGAGCAGTTCTTC,CASSKGTRGRGSYNEQFF
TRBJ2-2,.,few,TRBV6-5,TGTGCCAGCAGTACCCACGGGACCCTTCGTCGGGAGCTGTTTTTT,CASSTHGTLRRELFF
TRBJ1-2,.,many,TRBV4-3,TGCGCCAGCAGCCAAGGGCAGTTTTATGGCTACACCTTC,CASSQGQFYGYTF
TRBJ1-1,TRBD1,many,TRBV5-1,TGCGCCAGCAGCTTGGCCCAAGGACAGGCCACTGAAGCTTTCTTT,CASSLAQGQATEAFF
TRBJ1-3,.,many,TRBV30,TGTGCCTGGAGTGTGTCCTCTGGAAACACCATATATTTT,CAWSVSSGNTIYF
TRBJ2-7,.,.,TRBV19,TGTGCCAGTTCGACCGGGACCGCATCCTACGAGCAGTACTTC,CASSTGTASYEQYF
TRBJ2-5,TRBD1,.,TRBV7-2,TGTGCCAGCAGCTTAGAGACAGGGGGCCGGAAGACCCAGTACTTC,CASSLETGGRKTQYF
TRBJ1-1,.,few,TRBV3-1,TGTGCCAGCAGCCAAGTAGGGAGCGTCACTGAAGCTTTCTTT,CASSQVGSVTEAFF
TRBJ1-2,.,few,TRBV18,TGTGCCAGCTCGACGACAACTGATAACTATGGCTACACCTTC,CASSTTTDNYGYTF
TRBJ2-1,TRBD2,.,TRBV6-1,TGTGCGATCCGTAAGGGCGGGGGTTACAATGAGCAGTTCTTC,CAIRKGGGYNEQFF
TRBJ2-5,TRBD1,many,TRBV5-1,TGCGCCAGCAGCTTGGGTGGCCGGCAGGGGGCTATCCAAGAGACCCAGTACTTC,CASSLGGRQGAIQETQYF
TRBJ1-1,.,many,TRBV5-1,TGCGCCAGCAGTAATAGGGAGAACACTGAAGCTTTCTTT,CASSNRENTEAFF
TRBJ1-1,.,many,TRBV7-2,TGTGCCAGCAGCTTACGGGGTAGTGGCACTGAAGCTTTCTTT,CASSLRGSGTEAFF
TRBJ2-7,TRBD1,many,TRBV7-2,TGTGCCAGCAGCTCCGGGACAGGGTACTACGAGCAGTACTTC,CASSSGTGYYEQYF
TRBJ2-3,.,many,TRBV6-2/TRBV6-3,TGTGCCAGCAACCCCGGGGCCACAGATACGCAGTATTTT,CASNPGATDTQYF
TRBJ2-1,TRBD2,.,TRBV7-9,TGTGCCAGCAGCTCACTAGCGGGGGAGTCTTACAATGAGCAGTTCTTC,CASSSLAGESYNEQFF
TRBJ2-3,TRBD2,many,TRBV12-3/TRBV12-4,TGTGCCAGCAGTCAAGCGGGGGGGCTCACAGATACGCAGTATTTT,CASSQAGGLTDTQYF
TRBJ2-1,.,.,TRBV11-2,TGTGCCACCCAGGACTCCTACAATGAGCAGTTCTTC,CATQDSYNEQFF
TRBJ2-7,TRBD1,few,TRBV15,TGTGCCACCAGCAGAAAAAGGTGGGGACAGGACACCTACGAGCAGTACTTC,CATSRKRWGQDTYEQYF
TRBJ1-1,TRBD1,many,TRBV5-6,TGTGCCAGCAGCCTCGGACAGGCGTTTCAAGAAGCTTTCTTT,CASSLGQAFQEAFF